The clone carrying this TCR beta chain was detected only a few times. CDR1 and CDR2 (germline): SEHNR, FQNEAQ (reference sequence). The CDR3 runs 15 residues. Trimming removed 5 bases at V and 2 bases at J, with 15 bases between. The data were taken from a study of T-cell reconstitution after alpha-beta-depleted transplantation in children. Preparing the TCRbeta library involved the use of unique molecular identifiers. MiXCR was run by TCRdb on the PCR reads, yielding one entry per CDR3 protein. The sample consists of around 400,000 distinct CDR3 sequences, around 21% of them appearing once. This specimen consisted of PBMCs from the stem cell graft donor, obtained from the stem cell graft. J is TRBJ2-5 and V is TRBV7-9, with unresolved D. This TCR came from a human donor who donated a stem cell graft to a child with acute myeloid leukemia. CDR3 nucleotide sequence: TGTGCCAGCAGCCCAGCGAGTTCACATCAAGAGACCCAGTACTTC. This codes for CASSPASSHQETQYF.